A selection of T cell receptor beta chains follows, all from one sample in a study of OX40 agonist ivuxolimab in advanced cancers. TCRdb keeps only in-frame clones here, not all; method: immunoSEQ multiplex PCR. Of 61,000 or so clones detected, around 83% appear once; the ten largest clones hold less than 3.5%. Sequencing used CD4+ or CD8+ T cells sorted from blood, obtained in a trial of the OX40 agonist ivuxolimab. The receptor set was obtained from an adult with an advanced solid tumor such as melanoma, head and neck, liver or kidney cancer. The CDR3 runs from the conserved cysteine through the conserved F or W. A D gene is named only where the DNA matches it firmly. The size entry is marked missing in some rows and otherwise reads once, few, many or a size class.

D gene | clone size | J gene | V gene | CDR3 DNA | CDR3 protein
TRBD1 | . | TRBJ1-6 | TRBV6-5 | TGTGCCAGCAGTGACCGGGACAGGGGTTCACCCCTCCACTTT | CASSDRDRGSPLHF
. | few | TRBJ1-4 | TRBV7-8 | TGTGCCAGCAGCTTAGAAGGCGGAGTGACACTGTTTTTT | CASSLEGGVTLFF
. | . | TRBJ1-2 | TRBV5-1 | TGCGCCAGCAGCCTCCCCGGGCAGAACCCGCTCAGAAGCCTCCACTATGGCTACACCTTC | CASSLPGQNPLRSLHYGYTF
. | . | TRBJ2-2 | TRBV6-6 | TGTGCCAGCAGCCCATTCGGGTATGAGAACACCGGGGAGCTGTTTTTT | CASSPFGYENTGELFF
. | . | TRBJ2-1 | TRBV30 | TGTGCCAGCAGCCTCGGGGGCTCCTACAATGAGCAGTTCTTC | CASSLGGSYNEQFF
. | . | TRBJ2-3 | TRBV5-1 | TGCGCCAGCAGCGAGGGGGAGACAGATACGCAGTATTTT | CASSEGETDTQYF
. | . | TRBJ1-2 | TRBV7-2 | TGTGCCAGCAGTGAAGTGGGAAACTATGGCTACACCTTC | CASSEVGNYGYTF
. | once | TRBJ2-7 | TRBV11-3 | TGTGCCAGCAGCTTAGTTTACAACACCTACGAGCAGTACTTC | CASSLVYNTYEQYF
. | once | TRBJ1-1 | TRBV19 | TGTGCCAGTAGCTCCCCGGGGGGGGCGTTTCTTGGCTCTGAAGCTTTCTTT | CASSSPGGAFLGSEAFF
. | once | TRBJ1-1 | TRBV11-2 | TGTGCCAGCAGCTTAGATCATGCTGAAGCTTTCTTT | CASSLDHAEAFF
TRBD2 | . | TRBJ2-3 | TRBV7-9 | TGTGCCAGCAGCGGGACTAGCGGGGGGGCGGATACGCAGTATTTT | CASSGTSGGADTQYF
TRBD1 | . | TRBJ1-1 | TRBV28 | TGTGCCAGCAGTTTAGGCAGGGGGCATGAAGCTTTCTTT | CASSLGRGHEAFF
. | . | TRBJ2-1 | TRBV6-5 | TGTGCCAGCAGTTATAGGGCAATGAGTGGCAATGAGCAGTTCTTC | CASSYRAMSGNEQFF
. | once | TRBJ2-5 | TRBV2 | TGTGCCAGCCTATCAAAGGTGCCCCAAGAGACCCAGTACTTC | CASLSKVPQETQYF
TRBD2 | . | TRBJ2-7 | TRBV7-7 | TGTGCTAGCAGCGCCCACGGGGGGGCCGCCTACGAGCAGTACTTC | CASSAHGGAAYEQYF
TRBD2 | . | TRBJ2-7 | TRBV4-1 | TGCGCCAGCAGCCAAGGGCGGGGGATCTCCTACGAGCAGTACTTC | CASSQGRGISYEQYF
. | once | TRBJ2-5 | TRBV6-6 | TGTGCCAGCAGCAGGGAGAGGGACCAGACCCAGTACTTC | CASSRERDQTQYF
. | . | TRBJ2-1 | TRBV7-9 | TGTGCCAGCAGCTTAGGAGAGGGCCCGAGCTCCTACAATGAGCAGTTCTTC | CASSLGEGPSSYNEQFF
TRBD1 | once | TRBJ1-2 | TRBV5-6 | TGTGCCAGCAGCTTGTCACAGGGGTGGATGGACTATGGCTACACCTTC | CASSLSQGWMDYGYTF
TRBD2 | . | TRBJ2-5 | TRBV18 | TGTGCCAGCTCACCACTCCTAGCGGGGACCGAGACCCAGTACTTC | CASSPLLAGTETQYF
TRBD2 | . | TRBJ2-2 | TRBV7-6 | TGTGCCAGCAGCTTTACTAGCGGTCCGAACACCGGGGAGCTGTTTTTT | CASSFTSGPNTGELFF
TRBD1 | . | TRBJ2-7 | TRBV11-3 | TGTGCCAGCAGCGGGACAGACTACGAGCAGTACTTC | CASSGTDYEQYF
. | few | TRBJ2-1 | TRBV5-1 | TGCGCCAGCAGCTTGACACGGTACAATGAGCAGTTCTTC | CASSLTRYNEQFF
TRBD1 | once | TRBJ2-2 | TRBV7-2 | TGTGCCAGCAGCAGGGGGACAGGGTTGGACACCGGGGAGCTGTTTTTT | CASSRGTGLDTGELFF
. | . | TRBJ1-2 | TRBV15 | TGTGCCACCAGCAGAGATAGGCCGGGACAAAGAGGGGGTTATGGCTACACCTTC | CATSRDRPGQRGGYGYTF
. | . | TRBJ1-5 | TRBV28 | TGTGCCAGCAGAAACTACAGGGATCAGCCCCAGCATTTT | CASRNYRDQPQHF
. | . | TRBJ2-1 | TRBV5-1 | TGCGCCAGCAGCCCGGACGGAACGATTGGGAATGAGCAGTTCTTC | CASSPDGTIGNEQFF
. | . | TRBJ1-2 | TRBV5-4 | TGTGCCAGCAGCTTGGGGACAGAAACTACCTATGGCTACACCTTC | CASSLGTETTYGYTF
TRBD1 | . | TRBJ1-2 | TRBV16 | TGTGCCAGCAGCGGAGGGACAGGACACTATGGCTACACCTTC | CASSGGTGHYGYTF
. | . | TRBJ2-7 | TRBV5-1 | TGCGCCAGCAGCACCGGCTTCTACGAGCAGTACTTC | CASSTGFYEQYF
. | . | TRBJ1-2 | TRBV2 | TGTGCCAGCACCCTGGACGGCAACTATGGCTACACCTTC | CASTLDGNYGYTF
. | medium-sized | TRBJ1-6 | TRBV6-1 | TGTGCCAGCTGTAGAGGGGGGGTTCCTAATTCACCCCTCCACTTT | CASCRGGVPNSPLHF
TRBD1 | . | TRBJ1-1 | TRBV18 | TGTGCCAGCTCACAGGGGGCCCGAATGAACACTGAAGCTTTCTTT | CASSQGARMNTEAFF
. | . | TRBJ2-2 | TRBV28 | TGTGCCAGCAGTTTAAGAAACACCGGGGAGCTGTTTTTT | CASSLRNTGELFF
TRBD2 | . | TRBJ2-7 | TRBV7-2 | TGTGCCAGCAGTCTGACTAGCGGGGACACCTACGAGCAGTACTTC | CASSLTSGDTYEQYF
. | . | TRBJ1-4 | TRBV25-1 | TGTGCCAGCAGTGAACGGGGTTTTGGTAATGAAAAACTGTTTTTT | CASSERGFGNEKLFF
. | . | TRBJ2-5 | TRBV15 | TGTGCCACCAGCAGAGATGGGAGAGTAGAGACCCAGTACTTC | CATSRDGRVETQYF
TRBD1 | . | TRBJ1-2 | TRBV30 | TGTGCCTGGAGTGGGACAGGGGGCTTGGCTTTCTATGGCTACACCTTC | CAWSGTGGLAFYGYTF
. | . | TRBJ1-5 | TRBV27 | TGTGCCAGCAAGGTGCAAAATAGCAATCAGCCCCAGCATTTT | CASKVQNSNQPQHF
. | . | TRBJ1-5 | TRBV6-5 | TGTGCCAGCTCCCGCCGGGGTAGCAATCAGCCCCAGCATTTT | CASSRRGSNQPQHF
. | few | TRBJ1-5 | TRBV4-2 | TGTGCCAGCAGCCAAGTTCACGGGGGCAATCAGCCCCAGCATTTT | CASSQVHGGNQPQHF
. | . | TRBJ2-7 | TRBV13 | TGTGCCAGCACCACTCGGAACGGGGCCGAGCAGTACTTC | CASTTRNGAEQYF
. | . | TRBJ2-2 | TRBV29-1 | TGCAGCGTTGTGGGGACACTTAACACCGGGGAGCTGTTTTTT | CSVVGTLNTGELFF
. | . | TRBJ2-2 | TRBV28 | TGTGCCAGCAGTTATGAGGACCTAACCGGGGAGCTGTTTTTT | CASSYEDLTGELFF
. | . | TRBJ2-2 | TRBV28 | TGTGCCAGCACCTCCCCGGGCGGATACACCGGGGAGCTGTTTTTT | CASTSPGGYTGELFF
. | . | TRBJ1-4 | TRBV29-1 | TGCAGCGTTGAAGAGGGAAGCGGCACCGAAAAACTGTTTTTT | CSVEEGSGTEKLFF
TRBD2 | . | TRBJ2-3 | TRBV7-9 | TGTGCCAGCAGCTCAGGACTAGCTTTCCCAGCTAGCACAGATACGCAGTATTTT | CASSSGLAFPASTDTQYF
. | . | TRBJ2-7 | TRBV19 | TGTGCCAGTAGTACCTCGACGGGATACGAGCAGTACTTC | CASSTSTGYEQYF
TRBD2 | . | TRBJ2-7 | TRBV18 | TGTGCCAGCTCACCAGGACTAGCGGGGGTGTACGAGCAGTACTTC | CASSPGLAGVYEQYF
TRBD1 | . | TRBJ2-7 | TRBV19 | TGTGCCAGTAGTACGGACAGGGGGACCGAGCAGTACTTC | CASSTDRGTEQYF
. | . | TRBJ2-2 | TRBV2 | TGTGCCAGCAGTGAGGACGGGGAGCTGTTTTTT | CASSEDGELFF
. | . | TRBJ1-3 | TRBV19 | TGTGCCAGTAGCAAGGAGATAACCTCTGGAAACACCATATATTTT | CASSKEITSGNTIYF
. | . | TRBJ2-2 | TRBV19 | TGTGCCGCCAGCGCCCGCGCCAACACCGGGGAGCTGTTTTTT | CAASARANTGELFF
. | . | TRBJ1-5 | TRBV30 | TGTGCCTGGAGTGTAGGGCAGCCCAATCAGCCCCAGCATTTT | CAWSVGQPNQPQHF
TRBD2 | once | TRBJ2-5 | TRBV11-3 | TGTGCCAGCAGCTTGGGACTAGCGGGGGAAGAGACCCAGTACTTC | CASSLGLAGEETQYF
. | few | TRBJ1-2 | TRBV7-2 | TGTGCCAGCAGCCCTCCCCAGGTTAGGGGATATGGCTACACCTTC | CASSPPQVRGYGYTF
. | . | TRBJ2-3 | TRBV29-1 | TGCAGCGTCTCTGGGGGGGCCAAGGTAGATACGCAGTATTTT | CSVSGGAKVDTQYF
. | . | TRBJ2-7 | TRBV6-1 | TGTGCCAGCACCCTGGCCGAGTACGAGCAGTACTTC | CASTLAEYEQYF
. | . | TRBJ2-5 | TRBV19 | TGTGCCAGTAGTCGGGGTCGGGGCCGGGAGACCCAGTACTTC | CASSRGRGRETQYF